These 2 T cell receptor beta chains originate from one sample sequenced in a study of monozygotic twins with inflammatory bowel disease. From the 5' RACE reads, TCRdb lists one entry per CDR3 protein and no DNA. This sample contains some 150,000 distinct CDR3 sequences. Source material: blood. Receptor source: a human donor with ulcerative colitis or Crohn's disease, or a healthy co-twin of an affected twin (not recorded which).

The CDR3 spells CATATSSGTALRLTDTQYF. This sequence joins TRBV19 and TRBJ2-3; without DNA, the TCRdb call of TRBD1 cannot be checked. CDR1 is LNHDA and CDR2 is SQIVND in the germline V gene (reference sequence). The CDR3 covers 19 residues. Supplemented by reference TRBV19 and TRBJ2-3, the full variable domain reads DGGITQSPKYLFRKEGQNVTLSCEQNLNHDAMYWYRQDPGQGLRLIYYSQIVNDFQKGDIAEGYSVSREKKESFPLTVTSAQKNPTAFYLCATATSSGTALRLTDTQYFGPGTRLTVL.

The gene calls are TRBV15 and TRBJ2-7; TCRdb indicates TRBD1, and absent DNA this call remains unverified. Germline-derived CDR1 and CDR2 are LNHNV and YYDKDF (reference sequence). The CDR3 loop spans 15 amino acids. The CDR3 sequence: CATSRVRAPNYEQYF.